These 5 T cell receptor beta chains originate from one sample sequenced in a study of beta chain features in type 1 diabetes (dated by TCRdb to the late 2010s). The library was produced with the immunoSEQ multiplex PCR assay. All of the isolated RNA was reverse transcribed with the High Capacity cDNA Reverse Transcription Kit, so expressed TCRB transcripts were sequenced. The clones in this table, taken by TCRdb from immuneACCESS, are in-frame only. Not every clone is retained; where verified, under half of the shortfall comes from an unresolved V gene, and the cause of the rest is unknown. Within this sample are 220,000 or so clones, with 68% of them counted one time only. The top ten constitute about 0.051% of the sample. Sequencing was carried out using naive CD4+ T cells from blood. The cell subset or site label corresponds to: true naive CD4+ T cells. The source is a man aged 30-40 years in good health.

V and J are TRBV7-2 and TRBJ2-1, with TRBD2 identical over 10 bases. In germline, CDR1 is SGHTA, CDR2 FQGNSA. The CDR3 contains 13 residues. After removal of 6 bases from V and 12 bases from J, the junction contained 8 bases not matched to a gene. The CDR3 coding sequence is TGTGCCAGCAGTCGCCTAGCGGGGGACTTGCAGTTCTTC. It specifies CASSRLAGDLQFF.

This clone was seen a handful of times. The rearrangement links TRBV30 to TRBJ2-1; 10 positions match TRBD2. Germline V CDR1 and CDR2: GTSNPN, SVGIG (reference sequence). The CDR3 runs 16 residues. With V trimmed by 1 base and J by 2 bases, 5 bases remained unmatched. The CDR3: CAWSEKGLAAYNEQFF. Here the CDR3 DNA reads TGTGCCTGGAGTGAGAAAGGACTAGCGGCCTACAATGAGCAGTTCTTC. Complete variable domain (other parts from reference TRBV30 and TRBJ2-1): SQTIHQWPATLVQPVGSPLSLECTVEGTSNPNLYWYRQAAGRGLQLLFYSVGIGQISSEVPQNLSASRPQDRQFILSSKKLLLSDSGFYLCAWSEKGLAAYNEQFFGPGTRLTVL.

The genes are TRBV30 and TRBJ2-3; D gene ambiguous. CDR1 and CDR2 from the germline V gene are GTSNPN and SVGIG (reference sequence). V lost 4 bases and J lost 4, with 9 bases in between. The CDR3 runs to 12 residues. Written as DNA, the CDR3 is TGTGCCTGGACAGGATCCGCAGATACGCAGTATTTT. It encodes CAWTGSADTQYF.

J is TRBJ2-1 and V is TRBV29-1, with TRBD2 as a possible D gene (7 bases). Germline CDR1 is SQVTM and CDR2 is ANQGSEA. CDR3 length equals 14 residues. Trimming shortened V by 4 bases and J by 10 bases, and 20 bases separated the two germline ends. The CDR3 DNA follows: TGCAGCGTTGGGGGGGGCCTAGCGGACTGGGAGCAGTTCTTC. Its protein product is CSVGGGLADWEQFF.

This clone was counted only a few times. The chain couples TRBV10-3 to TRBJ1-1, with 7 nucleotides matching TRBD1. The germline V gene encodes CDR1 ENHRY and CDR2 SYGVKD. This CDR3 is built from 11 residues. With 6 bases clipped from V and 6 bases from J, the junction kept 1 base outside the gene matches. In nucleotides, the CDR3 is TGTGCCATCAGCGGGACAGCTGAAGCTTTCTTT. This sequence encodes CAISGTAEAFF.